Given below is one TCR beta chain in context. Its antigen remains unknown. This entry comes from a study of regulatory T cells in long-lasting Graves disease. Study outcomes and limitations: Favored usage of TRBV28, TRBJ1-2 and TRBJ2-5 was recorded in persistent disease.

TCR beta libraries were built with iRepertoire HTBI primers and Arm-PCR of CDR3 regions. Authors' methods: Looking across samples, the authors found some 60 TRBV and fewer than 15 TRBJ segments. TCRdb reanalysed the multiplex PCR reads using MiXCR and keeps one entry per CDR3 protein. The V and J calls were not made by the authors but by TCRdb's processing. Here the sample spans a few hundred thousand distinct CDR3 sequences, about 10% being singletons. As for time point: newly diagnosed GD, antithyroid drugs for less than 3 months. Following extraction of RNA from PBMCs, that RNA was used to make the TCR library. The germline V gene has CDR1 SGHTA and CDR2 FQGTGA. This CDR3 is 16 amino acids long. The germline V and J ends were trimmed by 5 bases and 1 base, with 17 bases remaining between them. These data were also reused for a study on T cells in Graves' hyperthyroidism and ophthalmopathy. That source adds: Using the HTBI primer set, a first-round RT-PCR was run on the TCR CDR3.

The receptor was isolated from a young woman with Graves disease. V and J are TRBV7-3 and TRBJ1-1, with a possible D match to TRBD1 (6 bases). The sample here was peripheral blood mononuclear cells (PBMCs), taken at new diagnosis, from a patient treated with antithyroid drugs. This CDR3 reads CASSPQGRGKNTEAFF. The CDR3 DNA is TGTGCCAGCAGCCCACAGGGACGGGGAAAGAACACTGAAGCTTTCTTT. Together with reference TRBV7-3 and TRBJ1-1, the CDR3 gives the full variable domain: GAGVSQTPSNKVTEKGKYVELRCDPISGHTALYWYRQSLGQGPEFLIYFQGTGAADDSGLPNDRFFAVRPEGSVSTLKIQRTERGDSAVYLCASSPQGRGKNTEAFFGQGTRLTVV.